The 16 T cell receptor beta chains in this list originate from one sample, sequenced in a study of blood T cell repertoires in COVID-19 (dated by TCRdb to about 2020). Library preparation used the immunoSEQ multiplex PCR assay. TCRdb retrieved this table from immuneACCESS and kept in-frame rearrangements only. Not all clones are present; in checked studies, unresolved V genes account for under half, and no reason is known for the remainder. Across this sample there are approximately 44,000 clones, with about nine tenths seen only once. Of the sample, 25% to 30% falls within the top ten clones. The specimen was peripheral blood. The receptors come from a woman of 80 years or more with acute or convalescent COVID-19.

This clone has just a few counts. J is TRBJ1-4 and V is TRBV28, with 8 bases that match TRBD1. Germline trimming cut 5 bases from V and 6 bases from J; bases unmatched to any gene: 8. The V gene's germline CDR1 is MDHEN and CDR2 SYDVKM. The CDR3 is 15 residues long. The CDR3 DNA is TGTGCCAGCAGTCCGGCCGGGACAGGAGATGAAAAACTGTTTTTT. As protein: CASSPAGTGDEKLFF.

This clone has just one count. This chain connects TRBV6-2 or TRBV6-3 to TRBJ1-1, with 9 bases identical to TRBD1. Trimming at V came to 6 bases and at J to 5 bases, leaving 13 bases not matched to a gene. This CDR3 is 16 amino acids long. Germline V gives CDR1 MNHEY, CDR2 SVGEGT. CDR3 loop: CASSPDRGILDTEAFF. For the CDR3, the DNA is TGTGCCAGCAGCCCTGACAGGGGGATACTCGATACTGAAGCTTTCTTT.

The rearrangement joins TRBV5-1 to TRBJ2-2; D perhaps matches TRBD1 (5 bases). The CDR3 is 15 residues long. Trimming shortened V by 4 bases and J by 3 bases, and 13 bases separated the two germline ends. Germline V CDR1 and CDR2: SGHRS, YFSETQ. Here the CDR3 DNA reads TGCGCCAGCAGCGTGCAAGGGGCTGACACCGGGGAGCTGTTTTTT. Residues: CASSVQGADTGELFF.

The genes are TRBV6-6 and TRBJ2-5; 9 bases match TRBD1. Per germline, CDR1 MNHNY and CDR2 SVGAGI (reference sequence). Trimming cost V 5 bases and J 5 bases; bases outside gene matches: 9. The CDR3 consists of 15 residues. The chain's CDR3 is CASSPNRGPGETQYF. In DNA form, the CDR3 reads TGTGCCAGCAGTCCCAACAGGGGGCCTGGGGAGACCCAGTACTTC.

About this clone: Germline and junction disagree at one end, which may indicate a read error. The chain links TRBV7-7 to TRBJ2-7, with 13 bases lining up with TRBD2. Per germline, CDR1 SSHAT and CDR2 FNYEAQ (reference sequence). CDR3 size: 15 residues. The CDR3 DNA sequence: TGTGCTAGCAGCCCCGGACTAGCGGGGGCTGGAGAGCAGTACTTC. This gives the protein CASSPGLAGAGEQYF.

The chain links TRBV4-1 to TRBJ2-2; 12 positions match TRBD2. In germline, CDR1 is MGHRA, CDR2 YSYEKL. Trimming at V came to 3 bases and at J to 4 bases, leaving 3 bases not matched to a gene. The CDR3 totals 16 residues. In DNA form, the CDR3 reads TGCGCCAGCAGCCAGACTAGCGGGGGAGTCACCGGGGAGCTGTTTTTT. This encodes CASSQTSGGVTGELFF.

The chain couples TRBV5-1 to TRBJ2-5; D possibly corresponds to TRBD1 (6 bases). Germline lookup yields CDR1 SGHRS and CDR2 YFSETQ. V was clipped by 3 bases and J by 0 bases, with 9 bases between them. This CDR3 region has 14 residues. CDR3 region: CASSYGQYQETQYF. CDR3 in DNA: TGCGCCAGCAGCTACGGACAGTACCAAGAGACCCAGTACTTC.

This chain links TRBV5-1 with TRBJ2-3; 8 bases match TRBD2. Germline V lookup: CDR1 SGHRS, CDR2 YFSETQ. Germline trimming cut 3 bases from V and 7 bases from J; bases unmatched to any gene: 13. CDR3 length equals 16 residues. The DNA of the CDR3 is TGCGCCAGCAGCTCCGGTTCGCTGGCGGGGGGAAATACGCAGTATTTT. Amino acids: CASSSGSLAGGNTQYF.

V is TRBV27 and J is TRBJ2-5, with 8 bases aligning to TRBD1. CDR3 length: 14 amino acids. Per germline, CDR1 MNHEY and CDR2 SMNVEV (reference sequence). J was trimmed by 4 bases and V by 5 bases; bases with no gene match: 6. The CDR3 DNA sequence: TGTGCCAGCAGTAAAAACAGGGGGAGAGAGACCCAGTACTTC. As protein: CASSKNRGRETQYF.

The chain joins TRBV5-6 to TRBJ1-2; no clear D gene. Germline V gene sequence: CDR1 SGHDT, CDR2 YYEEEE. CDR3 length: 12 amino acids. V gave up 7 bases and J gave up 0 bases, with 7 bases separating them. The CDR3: CASGLPNYGYTF. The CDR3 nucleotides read TGTGCCAGCGGGCTGCCTAACTATGGCTACACCTTC.

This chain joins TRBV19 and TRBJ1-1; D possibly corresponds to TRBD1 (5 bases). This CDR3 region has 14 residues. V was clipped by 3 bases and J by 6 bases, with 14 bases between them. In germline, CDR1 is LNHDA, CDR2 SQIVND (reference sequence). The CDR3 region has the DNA TGTGCCAGTAGTATGACCAGGGATCCGGCTGAAGCTTTCTTT. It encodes CASSMTRDPAEAFF.

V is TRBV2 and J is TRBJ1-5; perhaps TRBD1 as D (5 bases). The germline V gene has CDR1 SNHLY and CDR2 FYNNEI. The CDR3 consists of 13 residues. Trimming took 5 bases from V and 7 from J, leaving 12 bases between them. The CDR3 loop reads CASSPTEIQPQHF. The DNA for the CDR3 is TGTGCCAGCAGTCCGACAGAAATCCAGCCCCAGCATTTT.

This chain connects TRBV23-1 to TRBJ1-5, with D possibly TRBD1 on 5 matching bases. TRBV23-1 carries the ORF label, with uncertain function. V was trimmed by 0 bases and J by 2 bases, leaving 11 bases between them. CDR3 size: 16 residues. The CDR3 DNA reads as TGCGCCAGCAGTCAATCGCAGGGTAGGTGCAATCAGCCCCAGCATTTT. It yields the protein CASSQSQGRCNQPQHF.

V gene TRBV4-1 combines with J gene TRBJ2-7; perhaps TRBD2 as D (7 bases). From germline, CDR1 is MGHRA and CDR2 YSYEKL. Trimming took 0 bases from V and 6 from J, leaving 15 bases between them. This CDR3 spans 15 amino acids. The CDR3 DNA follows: TGCGCCAGCAGCCAAGATGGTGGGGGGGCAGGCGAGCAGTACTTC. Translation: CASSQDGGGAGEQYF.

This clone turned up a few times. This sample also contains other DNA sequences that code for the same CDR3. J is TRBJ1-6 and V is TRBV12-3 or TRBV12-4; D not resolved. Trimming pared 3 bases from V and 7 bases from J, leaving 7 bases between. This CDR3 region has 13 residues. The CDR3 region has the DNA TGTGCCAGCAGTTTCGGTTTCAATTCACCCCTCCACTTT. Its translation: CASSFGFNSPLHF.

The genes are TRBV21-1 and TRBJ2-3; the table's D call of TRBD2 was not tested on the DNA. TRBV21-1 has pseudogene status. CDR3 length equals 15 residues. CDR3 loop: CASSKCGGAKDTQYF. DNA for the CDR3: TGTGCCAGCAGCAAATGCGGGGGGGCGAAAGATACGCAGTATTTT.